These 12 T cell receptor beta chains originate from one sample sequenced in a study of cytomegalovirus exposure and HLA in healthy donors. The data were produced by immunoSEQ multiplex PCR, yet TCRdb's version contains in-frame clones alone and is incomplete. Of some 190,000 clones in the sample, approximately 85% were seen once. The material sequenced was PBMCs. The receptors derive from a woman aged 18-29 years in good health and CMV-seronegative.

This rearrangement joins TRBV11-2 to TRBJ1-1; no definite D call. Germline lookup yields CDR1 SGHAT and CDR2 FQNNGV. The V gene lost 5 bases and the J gene lost 4 bases, with 23 bases spanning the gap. The CDR3 extends over 17 amino acids. The CDR3 DNA reads TGTGCCAGCAGCCTATCCGGATTCGGCGGGCTGAGCACTGAAGCTTTCTTT. It encodes CASSLSGFGGLSTEAFF.

The chain has TRBV27 and TRBJ1-2, with D tentatively TRBD1 (5 bases). V was pared by 4 bases and J by 7 bases, with 10 bases between. Looked up from germline, CDR1 is MNHEY and CDR2 is SMNVEV (reference sequence). The CDR3 contains 12 residues. CDR3 region: CASSSGSRGYTF. CDR3 coding DNA: TGTGCCAGCAGTTCAGGGTCTCGTGGCTACACCTTC.

This clone was seen only a few times. The V gene is TRBV6-1, the J gene TRBJ1-2, with D perhaps matching TRBD1 (6 bases). The CDR3 has 12 amino acids. The germline V gene encodes CDR1 MNHNS and CDR2 SASEGT. V was pared by 4 bases and J by 5 bases, with 8 bases between. In DNA form, the CDR3 reads TGTGCCAGCAGTGTACAGGGTTATGGCTACACCTTC. This gives the protein CASSVQGYGYTF.

The chain carries TRBV9 and TRBJ2-3, with 7 bases lining up with TRBD2. This CDR3 contains 15 residues. J gave up 2 bases and V 0 bases, and 3 bases lay outside the gene matches. From germline, CDR1 is SGDLS and CDR2 YYNGEE. CDR3 nucleotide sequence: TGTGCCAGCAGCGTAGGGCGGGAGCCCACAGATACGCAGTATTTT. It encodes CASSVGREPTDTQYF.

In DNA form, the CDR3 reads TGCAGCGTTGAATGGGCTAGCTCTTCGATCTACAATGAGCAGTTCTTC. The encoded protein is CSVEWASSSIYNEQFF. J is TRBJ2-1 and V is TRBV29-1, with a tentative D call TRBD2 (5 bases). This CDR3 spans 16 amino acids. The germline gives CDR1 SQVTM, CDR2 ANQGSEA. V was clipped by 2 bases and J by 3 bases, with 17 bases between them.

This chain joins TRBV5-1 and TRBJ1-1, with 7 bases aligning to TRBD1. CDR1 and CDR2 (germline): SGHRS, YFSETQ. The J segment lost 1 base and the V segment lost 0 bases, leaving 6 bases of the junction unmatched. This CDR3 has 16 amino acids. DNA for the CDR3: TGCGCCAGCAGCTTGGTCGGTCCAGGGGGGAACACTGAAGCTTTCTTT. Protein sequence: CASSLVGPGGNTEAFF. Looking up the rest from reference TRBV5-1 and TRBJ1-1 gives the full variable domain: KAGVTQTPRYLIKTRGQQVTLSCSPISGHRSVSWYQQTPGQGLQFLFEYFSETQRNKGNFPGRFSGRQFSNSRSEMNVSTLELGDSALYLCASSLVGPGGNTEAFFGQGTRLTVV.

The rearrangement links TRBV10-3 to TRBJ2-3, with 7 nucleotides matching TRBD1. The germline V gene encodes CDR1 ENHRY and CDR2 SYGVKD. J lost 0 bases, V lost 9 bases, and 3 bases had no gene match. The CDR3 sequence is 13 residues long. The DNA of the CDR3 is TGTGCCATGAGGACAGGTAGCACAGATACGCAGTATTTT. This codes for CAMRTGSTDTQYF.

The chain uses TRBV6-5 and TRBJ2-5; the D gene is possibly TRBD1 (6 bases). Germline V gene data show CDR1 as MNHEY and CDR2 as SVGAGI. V dropped 5 bases and J dropped 3 bases, with 7 bases sitting between them. The CDR3 contains 12 residues. This CDR3 reads CASSTGKETQYF. CDR3 DNA: TGTGCCAGCAGTACAGGGAAAGAGACCCAGTACTTC.

This sequence joins TRBV6-1 and TRBJ2-7; 11 positions match TRBD2. V shed 4 bases, J shed 5 bases, and the junction held 10 bases outside the gene matches. This CDR3 comprises 16 residues. Germline V gives CDR1 MNHNS, CDR2 SASEGT. CDR3 residues: CASSGAVLAGGDEQYF. CDR3 DNA sequence: TGTGCCAGCAGTGGGGCTGTTCTAGCGGGGGGCGACGAGCAGTACTTC.

The CDR3 loop reads CASSRTTRQYF. Written as DNA, the CDR3 is TGTGCCAGCAGTAGGACTACTCGGCAGTACTTC. The chain carries TRBV2 and TRBJ2-7; tentatively, D is TRBD2 (6 bases). Between the trimmed V and J ends, which lost 5 bases and 9 bases, there was a span of 11 bases. The CDR3 has 11 amino acids. The germline V gene has CDR1 SNHLY and CDR2 FYNNEI.

The rearrangement uses TRBV27 and TRBJ2-1, with no clear D. The CDR3 totals 15 residues. CDR1 and CDR2 (germline): MNHEY, SMNVEV (reference sequence). Trimming stripped 6 bases from V and 0 bases from J, with 12 bases between. For the CDR3, the DNA is TGTGCCAGCAGGTCCCTCCTCCGCTCCTACAATGAGCAGTTCTTC. This gives the protein CASRSLLRSYNEQFF.

CDR3 sequence (DNA): TGTGCCAGCAGCTTAGGGACAGGTAGCTACAATGAGCAGTTCTTC. Translated, it gives CASSLGTGSYNEQFF. The J gene is TRBJ2-1, the V gene TRBV13; D perhaps matches TRBD1 (6 bases). The germline V and J ends were trimmed by 0 bases and 3 bases, with 9 bases remaining between them. CDR1 and CDR2 (germline): PRHDT, FYEKMQ (reference sequence). The CDR3 consists of 15 residues. Filled out from reference TRBV13 and TRBJ2-1, the complete variable domain reads AAGVIQSPRHLIKEKRETATLKCYPIPRHDTVYWYQQGPGQDPQFLISFYEKMQSDKGSIPDRFSAQQFSDYHSELNMSSLELGDSALYFCASSLGTGSYNEQFFGPGTRLTVL.